This record covers a single T cell receptor beta chain. As yet, its antigen is unknown. CDR1 and CDR2 from the germline V gene are SGHVS and FNYEAQ. Trimming took 5 bases from V and 5 from J, leaving 12 bases between them. The CDR3 has 13 residues. These data are taken from a study of cytomegalovirus exposure and HLA in healthy donors. A multiplex PCR was run with 60 Vbeta primers and 13 Jbeta primers. Using immunoSEQ multiplex PCR, the repertoire was profiled, and TCRdb retains in-frame clones only, with some absent. The repertoire has tens of thousands of clones, roughly 70% of them found once; the top ten carry 5% to 7%. Study-wide points: Analyses of presence and absence presupposed an approximately uniform sequencing depth across donors. Reports described diagnosis of cytomegalovirus status by the classifier as highly specific and sensitive.

The sample consisted of PBMCs. This TCR derives from a man between 50 and 59 years old in good health and CMV-seronegative. The chain links TRBV7-6 to TRBJ1-1; a possible D gene is TRBD1 (6 bases). CDR3: CASSPGAGTEAFF. In DNA form, the CDR3 reads TGTGCCAGCAGCCCAGGGGCAGGGACTGAAGCTTTCTTT.